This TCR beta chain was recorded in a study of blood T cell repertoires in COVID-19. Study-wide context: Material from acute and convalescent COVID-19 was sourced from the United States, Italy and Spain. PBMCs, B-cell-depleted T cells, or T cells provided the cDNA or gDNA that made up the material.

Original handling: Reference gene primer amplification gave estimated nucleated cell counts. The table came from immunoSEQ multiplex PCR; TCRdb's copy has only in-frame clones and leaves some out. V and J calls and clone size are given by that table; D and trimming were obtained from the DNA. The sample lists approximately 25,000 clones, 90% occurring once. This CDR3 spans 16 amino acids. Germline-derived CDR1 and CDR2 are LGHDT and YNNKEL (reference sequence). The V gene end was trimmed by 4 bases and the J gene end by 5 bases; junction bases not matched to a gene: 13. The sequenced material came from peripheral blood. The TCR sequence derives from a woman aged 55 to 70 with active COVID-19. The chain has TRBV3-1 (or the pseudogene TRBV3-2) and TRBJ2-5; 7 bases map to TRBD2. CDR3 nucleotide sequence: TGTGCCAGCAGCCTCTCGTACAGCGGGATCGGGGAGACCCAGTACTTC. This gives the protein CASSLSYSGIGETQYF.